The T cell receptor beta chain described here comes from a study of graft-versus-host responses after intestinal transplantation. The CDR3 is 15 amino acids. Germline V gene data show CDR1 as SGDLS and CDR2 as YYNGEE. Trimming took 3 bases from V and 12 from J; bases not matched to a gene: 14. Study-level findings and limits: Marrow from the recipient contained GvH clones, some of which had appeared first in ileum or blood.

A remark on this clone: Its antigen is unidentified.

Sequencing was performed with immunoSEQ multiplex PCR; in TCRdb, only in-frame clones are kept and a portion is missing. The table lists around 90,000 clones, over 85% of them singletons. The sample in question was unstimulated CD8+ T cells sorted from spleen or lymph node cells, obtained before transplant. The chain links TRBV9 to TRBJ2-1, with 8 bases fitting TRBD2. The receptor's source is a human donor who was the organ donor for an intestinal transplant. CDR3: CASSAGLGAAEVQFF. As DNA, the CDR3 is TGTGCCAGCAGCGCGGGACTAGGGGCAGCCGAGGTGCAGTTCTTC.